This T cell receptor beta chain was found in a study of CD8 T cells in Susac syndrome. There are 14 residues in the CDR3. V was clipped by 0 bases and J by 10 bases, with 14 bases between them. Looked up from germline, CDR1 is ENHRY and CDR2 is SYGVKD. RNA was extracted with the RNeasy kit, and a quantity of about 0.45 to 1 ug was reverse transcribed using random hexamers. From the immunoSEQ multiplex PCR reads, TCRdb called clonotypes with MiXCR, one entry per CDR3 protein. The table records approximately 210,000 distinct CDR3 sequences, approximately 95% of them present only once. The sample taken for sequencing was CD4+ T cells from PBMCs. The V and J genes are TRBV10-3 and TRBJ2-3; D gene ambiguous. This TCR came from a human donor with multiple sclerosis. The CDR3 loop is CAISESAAALSQYF. The DNA for the CDR3 is TGTGCCATCAGTGAGTCCGCTGCAGCCCTCTCGCAGTATTTT.